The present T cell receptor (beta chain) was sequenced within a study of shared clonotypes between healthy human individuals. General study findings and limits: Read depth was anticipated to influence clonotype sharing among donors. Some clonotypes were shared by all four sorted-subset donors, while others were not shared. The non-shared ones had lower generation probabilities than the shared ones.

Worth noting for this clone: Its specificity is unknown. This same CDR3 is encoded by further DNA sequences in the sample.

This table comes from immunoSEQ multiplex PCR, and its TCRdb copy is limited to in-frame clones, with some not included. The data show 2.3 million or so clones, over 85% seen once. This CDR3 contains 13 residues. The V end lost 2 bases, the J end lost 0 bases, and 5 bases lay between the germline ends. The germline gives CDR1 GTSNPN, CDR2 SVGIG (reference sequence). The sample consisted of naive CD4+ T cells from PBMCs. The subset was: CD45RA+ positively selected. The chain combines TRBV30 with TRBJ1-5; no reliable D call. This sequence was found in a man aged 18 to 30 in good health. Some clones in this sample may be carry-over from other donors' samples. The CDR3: CAWSSDSNQPQHF. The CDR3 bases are TGTGCCTGGAGTTCTGATAGCAATCAGCCCCAGCATTTT.